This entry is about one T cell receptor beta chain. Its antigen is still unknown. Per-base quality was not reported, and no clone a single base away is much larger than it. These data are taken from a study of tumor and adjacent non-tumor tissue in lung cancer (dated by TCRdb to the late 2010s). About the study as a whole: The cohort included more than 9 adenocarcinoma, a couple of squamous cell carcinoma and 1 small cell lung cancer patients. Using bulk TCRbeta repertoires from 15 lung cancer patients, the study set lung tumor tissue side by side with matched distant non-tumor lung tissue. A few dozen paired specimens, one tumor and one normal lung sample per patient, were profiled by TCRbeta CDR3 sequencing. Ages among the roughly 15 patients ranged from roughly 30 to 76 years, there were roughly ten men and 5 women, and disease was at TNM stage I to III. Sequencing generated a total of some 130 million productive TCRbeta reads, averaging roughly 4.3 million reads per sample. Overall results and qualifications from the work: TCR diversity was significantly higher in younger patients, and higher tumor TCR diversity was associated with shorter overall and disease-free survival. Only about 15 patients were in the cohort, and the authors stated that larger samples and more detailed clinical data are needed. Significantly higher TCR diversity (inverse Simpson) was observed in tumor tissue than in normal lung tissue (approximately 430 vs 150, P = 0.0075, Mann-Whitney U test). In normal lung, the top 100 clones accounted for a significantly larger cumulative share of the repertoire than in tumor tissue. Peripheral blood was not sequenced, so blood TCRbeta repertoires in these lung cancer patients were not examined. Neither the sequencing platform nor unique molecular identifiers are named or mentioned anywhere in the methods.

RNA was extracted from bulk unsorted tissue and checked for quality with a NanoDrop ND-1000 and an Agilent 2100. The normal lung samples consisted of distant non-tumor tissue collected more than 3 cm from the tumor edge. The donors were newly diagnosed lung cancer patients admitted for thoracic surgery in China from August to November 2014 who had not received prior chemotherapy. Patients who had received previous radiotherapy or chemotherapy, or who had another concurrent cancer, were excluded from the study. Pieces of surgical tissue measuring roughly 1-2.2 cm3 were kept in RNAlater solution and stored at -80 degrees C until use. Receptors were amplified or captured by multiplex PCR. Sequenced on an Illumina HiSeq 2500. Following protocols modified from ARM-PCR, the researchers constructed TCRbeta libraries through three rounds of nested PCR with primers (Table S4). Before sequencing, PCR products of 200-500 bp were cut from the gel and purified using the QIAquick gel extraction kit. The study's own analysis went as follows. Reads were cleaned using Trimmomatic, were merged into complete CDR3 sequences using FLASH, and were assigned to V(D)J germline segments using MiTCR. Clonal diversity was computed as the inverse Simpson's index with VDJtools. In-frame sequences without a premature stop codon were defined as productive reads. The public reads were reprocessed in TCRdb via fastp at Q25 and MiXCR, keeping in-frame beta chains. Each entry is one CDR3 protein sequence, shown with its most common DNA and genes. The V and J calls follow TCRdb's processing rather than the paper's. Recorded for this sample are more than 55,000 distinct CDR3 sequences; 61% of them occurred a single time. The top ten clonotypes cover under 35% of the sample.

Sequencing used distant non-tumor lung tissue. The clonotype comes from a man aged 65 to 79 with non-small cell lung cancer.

The CDR3 corresponds to CTTSGTVRNEQFF. The DNA sequence follows: TGCACCACCTCAGGGACAGTGAGGAATGAGCAGTTCTTC. Recombination joined TRBV4-1 with TRBJ2-1, with 7 bases in between that match TRBD1. Inclusive of the bounding cysteine and phenylalanine, the CDR3 is 13 residues long. Only the CDR3 DNA stays, 39 bases, in frame from base 1. CDR1 is given as MGHRA and CDR2 as YSYEKL, both from the germline V gene.